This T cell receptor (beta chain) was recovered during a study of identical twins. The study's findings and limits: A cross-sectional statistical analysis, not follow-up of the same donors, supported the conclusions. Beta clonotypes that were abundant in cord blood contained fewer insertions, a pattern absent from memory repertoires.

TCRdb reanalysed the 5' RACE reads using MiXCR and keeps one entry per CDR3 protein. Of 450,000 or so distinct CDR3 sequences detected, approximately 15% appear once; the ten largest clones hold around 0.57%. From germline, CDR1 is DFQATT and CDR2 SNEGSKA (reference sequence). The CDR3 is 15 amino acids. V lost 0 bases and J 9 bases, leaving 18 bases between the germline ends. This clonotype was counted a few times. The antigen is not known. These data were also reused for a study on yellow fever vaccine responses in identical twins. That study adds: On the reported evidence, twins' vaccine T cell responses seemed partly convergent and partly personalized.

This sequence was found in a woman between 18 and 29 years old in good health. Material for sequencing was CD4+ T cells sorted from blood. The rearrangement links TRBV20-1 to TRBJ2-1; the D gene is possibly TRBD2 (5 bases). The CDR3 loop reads CSARDRSLPEGEQFF. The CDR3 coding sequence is TGCAGTGCTAGAGACCGCAGCCTTCCTGAGGGTGAGCAGTTCTTC.